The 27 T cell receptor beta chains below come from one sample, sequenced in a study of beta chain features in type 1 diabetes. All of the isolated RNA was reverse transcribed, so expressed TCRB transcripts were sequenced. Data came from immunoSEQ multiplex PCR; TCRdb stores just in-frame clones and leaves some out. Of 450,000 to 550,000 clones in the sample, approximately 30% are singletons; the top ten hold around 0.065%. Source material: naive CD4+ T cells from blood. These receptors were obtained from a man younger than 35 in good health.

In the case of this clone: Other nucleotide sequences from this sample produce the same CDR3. The CDR3 is CASSLGGSGANVLTF. The CDR3 coding sequence is TGTGCCAGCAGCTTAGGAGGCTCTGGGGCCAACGTCCTGACTTTC. The genes are TRBV7-2 and TRBJ2-6; D is ambiguous. CDR1 is SGHTA, CDR2 FQGNSA, per germline. V was cut by 1 base and J by 0 bases, with 4 bases left in between. CDR3 length: 15 amino acids.

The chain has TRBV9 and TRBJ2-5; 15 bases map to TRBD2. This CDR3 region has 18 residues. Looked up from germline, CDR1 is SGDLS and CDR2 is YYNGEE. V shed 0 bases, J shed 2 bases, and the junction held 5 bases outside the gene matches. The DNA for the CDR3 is TGTGCCAGCAGCGTAGGGACTAGCGGGAGGGCCCGACAAGAGACCCAGTACTTC. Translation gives CASSVGTSGRARQETQYF.

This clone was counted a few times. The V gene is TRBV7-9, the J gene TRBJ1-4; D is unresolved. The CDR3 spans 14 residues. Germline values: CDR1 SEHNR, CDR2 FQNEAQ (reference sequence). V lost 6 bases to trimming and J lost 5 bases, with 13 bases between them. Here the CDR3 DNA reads TGTGCCAGCAGTCGACTGAGCTTGAATGAAAAACTGTTTTTT. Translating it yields CASSRLSLNEKLFF.

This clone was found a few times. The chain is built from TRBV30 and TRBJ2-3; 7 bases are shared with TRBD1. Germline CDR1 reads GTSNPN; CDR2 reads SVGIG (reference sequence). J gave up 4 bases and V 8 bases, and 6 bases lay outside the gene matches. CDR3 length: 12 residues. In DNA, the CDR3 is TGTGCCGGGACAGTCGACCCAGATACGCAGTATTTT. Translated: CAGTVDPDTQYF.

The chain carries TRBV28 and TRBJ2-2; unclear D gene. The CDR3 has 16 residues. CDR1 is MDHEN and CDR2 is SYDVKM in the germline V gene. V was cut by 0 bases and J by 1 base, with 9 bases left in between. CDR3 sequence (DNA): TGTGCCAGCAGTTTATGGACAACGGGGAACACCGGGGAGCTGTTTTTT. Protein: CASSLWTTGNTGELFF.

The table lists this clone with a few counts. CDR3 DNA: TGTGCCAGCAGCGGTAGACTAGCGGGCACAGATACGCAGTATTTT. Translation gives CASSGRLAGTDTQYF. This chain uses TRBV9 with TRBJ2-3; 9 nucleotides agree with TRBD2. The CDR3 is 15 amino acids. Germline V gene data show CDR1 as SGDLS and CDR2 as YYNGEE. V dropped 3 bases and J dropped 1; count of bases not matched to a gene: 3.

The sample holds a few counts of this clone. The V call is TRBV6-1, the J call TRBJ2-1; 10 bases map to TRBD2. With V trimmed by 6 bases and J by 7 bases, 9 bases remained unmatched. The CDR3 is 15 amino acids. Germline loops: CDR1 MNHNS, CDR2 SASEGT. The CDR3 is CASRATSGMGNEQFF. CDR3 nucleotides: TGTGCCAGCAGGGCCACTAGCGGGATGGGTAATGAGCAGTTCTTC.

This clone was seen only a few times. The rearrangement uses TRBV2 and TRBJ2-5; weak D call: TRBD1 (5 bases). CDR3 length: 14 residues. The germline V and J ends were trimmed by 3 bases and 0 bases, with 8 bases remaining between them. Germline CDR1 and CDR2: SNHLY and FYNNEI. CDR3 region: CASSDRAYQETQYF. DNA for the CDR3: TGTGCCAGCAGTGACAGGGCGTACCAAGAGACCCAGTACTTC.

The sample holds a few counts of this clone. The CDR3 spells CASSPQGQQETQYF. CDR3 nucleotides: TGTGCCAGCAGTCCCCAGGGACAGCAAGAGACCCAGTACTTC. The gene calls are TRBV2 and TRBJ2-5; 7 bases agree with TRBD1. Germline V gene sequence: CDR1 SNHLY, CDR2 FYNNEI. The CDR3 has 14 residues. The junction had 5 bases not matched to a gene; V was cut back by 5 bases and J by 2 bases.

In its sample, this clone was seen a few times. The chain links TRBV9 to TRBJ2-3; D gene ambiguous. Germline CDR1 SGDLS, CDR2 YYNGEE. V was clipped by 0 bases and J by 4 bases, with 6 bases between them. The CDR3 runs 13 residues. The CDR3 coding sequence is TGTGCCAGCAGCGTAGAGTTCGCAGATACGCAGTATTTT. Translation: CASSVEFADTQYF.

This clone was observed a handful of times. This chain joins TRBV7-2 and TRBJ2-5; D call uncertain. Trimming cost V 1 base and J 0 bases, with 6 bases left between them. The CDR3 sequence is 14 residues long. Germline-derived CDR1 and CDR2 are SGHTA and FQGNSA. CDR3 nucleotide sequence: TGTGCCAGCAGCTTAGATCGGTACCAAGAGACCCAGTACTTC. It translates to CASSLDRYQETQYF.

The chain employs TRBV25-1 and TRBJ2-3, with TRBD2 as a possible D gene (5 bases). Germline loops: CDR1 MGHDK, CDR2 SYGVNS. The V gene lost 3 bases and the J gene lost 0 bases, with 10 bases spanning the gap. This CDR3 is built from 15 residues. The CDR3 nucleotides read TGTGCCAGCAGTGAGCCAGCGGTTAGCACAGATACGCAGTATTTT. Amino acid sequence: CASSEPAVSTDTQYF.

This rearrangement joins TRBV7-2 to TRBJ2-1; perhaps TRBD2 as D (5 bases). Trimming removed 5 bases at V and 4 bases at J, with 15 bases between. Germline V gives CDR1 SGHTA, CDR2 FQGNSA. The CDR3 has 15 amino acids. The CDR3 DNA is TGTGCCAGCAGCCTCAACCACCGGGAATACAATGAGCAGTTCTTC. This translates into CASSLNHREYNEQFF.

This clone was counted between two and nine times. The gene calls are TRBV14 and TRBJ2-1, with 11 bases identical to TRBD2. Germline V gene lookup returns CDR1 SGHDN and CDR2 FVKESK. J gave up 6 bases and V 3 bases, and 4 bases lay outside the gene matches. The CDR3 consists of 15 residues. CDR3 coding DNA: TGTGCCAGCAGCCAGGCTAGCGGGAGGAGCAATGAGCAGTTCTTC. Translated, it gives CASSQASGRSNEQFF.

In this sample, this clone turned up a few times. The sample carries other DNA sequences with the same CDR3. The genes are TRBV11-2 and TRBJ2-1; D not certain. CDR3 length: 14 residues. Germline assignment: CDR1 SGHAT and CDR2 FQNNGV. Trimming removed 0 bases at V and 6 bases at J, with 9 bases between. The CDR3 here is CASSLDRVGNEQFF. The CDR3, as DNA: TGTGCCAGCAGCTTAGATAGGGTGGGCAATGAGCAGTTCTTC.

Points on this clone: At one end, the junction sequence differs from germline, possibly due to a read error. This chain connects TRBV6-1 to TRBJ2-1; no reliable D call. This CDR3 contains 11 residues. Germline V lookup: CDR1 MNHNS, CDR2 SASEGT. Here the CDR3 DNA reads TGTGCCAGCAGGGAGTACATTGAGCAGTTCTTC. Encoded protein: CASREYIEQFF.

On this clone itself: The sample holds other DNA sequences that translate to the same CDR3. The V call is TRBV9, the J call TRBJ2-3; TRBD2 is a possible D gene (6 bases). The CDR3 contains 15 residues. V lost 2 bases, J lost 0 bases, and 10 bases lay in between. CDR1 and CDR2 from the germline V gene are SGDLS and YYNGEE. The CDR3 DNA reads TGTGCCAGCAGCGTCGGGAGATCTAGCACAGATACGCAGTATTTT. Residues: CASSVGRSSTDTQYF.

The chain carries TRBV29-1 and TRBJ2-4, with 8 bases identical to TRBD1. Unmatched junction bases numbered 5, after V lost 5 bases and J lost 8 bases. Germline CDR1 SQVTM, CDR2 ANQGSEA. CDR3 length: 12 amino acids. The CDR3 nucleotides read TGCAGCGTTCAGGGGGCTTGGGACATTCAGTACTTC. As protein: CSVQGAWDIQYF.

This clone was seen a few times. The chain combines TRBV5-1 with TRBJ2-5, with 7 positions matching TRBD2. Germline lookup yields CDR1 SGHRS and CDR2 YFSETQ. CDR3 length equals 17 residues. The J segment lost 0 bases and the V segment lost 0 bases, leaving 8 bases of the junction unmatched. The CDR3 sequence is CASSLALVAGNQETQYF. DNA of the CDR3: TGCGCCAGCAGCTTGGCCTTAGTAGCGGGTAACCAAGAGACCCAGTACTTC.

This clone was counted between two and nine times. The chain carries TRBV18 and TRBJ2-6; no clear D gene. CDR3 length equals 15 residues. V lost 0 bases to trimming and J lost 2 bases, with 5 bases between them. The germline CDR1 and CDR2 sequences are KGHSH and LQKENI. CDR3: CASSPPGAGANVLTF. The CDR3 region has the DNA TGTGCCAGCTCACCACCCGGAGCTGGGGCCAACGTCCTGACTTTC. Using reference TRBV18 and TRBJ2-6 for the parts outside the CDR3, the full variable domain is NAGVMQNPRHLVRRRGQEARLRCSPMKGHSHVYWYRQLPEEGLKFMVYLQKENIIDESGMPKERFSAEFPKEGPSILRIQQVVRGDSAAYFCASSPPGAGANVLTFGAGSRLTVL.

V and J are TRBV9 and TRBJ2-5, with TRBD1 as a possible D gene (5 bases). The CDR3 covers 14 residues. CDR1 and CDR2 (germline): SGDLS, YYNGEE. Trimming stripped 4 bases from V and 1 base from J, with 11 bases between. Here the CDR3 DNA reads TGTGCCAGCAGCATAGGACAATCCCAAGAGACCCAGTACTTC. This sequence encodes CASSIGQSQETQYF.

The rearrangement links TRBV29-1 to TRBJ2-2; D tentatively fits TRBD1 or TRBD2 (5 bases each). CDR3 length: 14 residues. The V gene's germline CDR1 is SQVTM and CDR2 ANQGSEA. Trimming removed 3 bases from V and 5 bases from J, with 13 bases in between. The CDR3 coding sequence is TGCAGCGTTGACTCGCCGAGGGGAACCGGGGAGCTGTTTTTT. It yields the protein CSVDSPRGTGELFF.

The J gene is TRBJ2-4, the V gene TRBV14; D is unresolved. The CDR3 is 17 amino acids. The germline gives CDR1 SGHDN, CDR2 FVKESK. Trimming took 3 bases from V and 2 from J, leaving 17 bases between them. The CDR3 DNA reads TGTGCCAGCAGCCAGGAGTCTTTTATCAGGACCAAAAACATTCAGTACTTC. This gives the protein CASSQESFIRTKNIQYF. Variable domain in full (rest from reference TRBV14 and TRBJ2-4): EAGVTQFPSHSVIEKGQTVTLRCDPISGHDNLYWYRRVMGKEIKFLLHFVKESKQDESGMPNNRFLAERTGGTYSTLKVQPAELEDSGVYFCASSQESFIRTKNIQYFGAGTRLSVL.

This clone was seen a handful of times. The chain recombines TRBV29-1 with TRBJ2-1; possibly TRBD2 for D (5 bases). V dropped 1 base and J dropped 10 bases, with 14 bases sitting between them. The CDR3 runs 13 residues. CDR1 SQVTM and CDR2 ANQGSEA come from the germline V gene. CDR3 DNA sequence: TGCAGCGTTGAAGGTTCCCCTGGGGAGGAGCAGTTCTTC. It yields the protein CSVEGSPGEEQFF.

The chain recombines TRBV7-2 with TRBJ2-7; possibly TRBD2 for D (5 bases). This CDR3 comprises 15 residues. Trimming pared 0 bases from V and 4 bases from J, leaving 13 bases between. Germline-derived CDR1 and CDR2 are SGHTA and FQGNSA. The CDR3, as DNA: TGTGCCAGCAGCTTAGCGTCTAGCCCAGAATACGAGCAGTACTTC. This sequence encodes CASSLASSPEYEQYF.

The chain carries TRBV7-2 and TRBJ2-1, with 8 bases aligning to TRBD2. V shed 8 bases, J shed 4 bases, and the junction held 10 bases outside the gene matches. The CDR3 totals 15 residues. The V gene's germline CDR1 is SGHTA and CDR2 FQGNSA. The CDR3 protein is CASALSLAEYNEQFF. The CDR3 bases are TGTGCCAGCGCCCTCTCACTAGCGGAGTACAATGAGCAGTTCTTC.

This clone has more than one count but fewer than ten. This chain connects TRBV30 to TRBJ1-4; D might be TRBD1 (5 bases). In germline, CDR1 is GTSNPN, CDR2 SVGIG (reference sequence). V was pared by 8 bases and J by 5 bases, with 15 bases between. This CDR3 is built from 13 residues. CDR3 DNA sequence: TGTGCCGCGAACAGGCAACCAAATGAAAAACTGTTTTTT. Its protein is CAANRQPNEKLFF.